This TCR beta chain was sequenced in a study of identical twins. Unique molecular identifiers were present on the cDNA, and a universal primer site came from template switching. Using its own MiXCR run on the 5' RACE reads, TCRdb lists one record per CDR3 protein. The sample lists roughly 720,000 distinct CDR3 sequences; about 20% were seen once. In the case of this clonotype: At one of its ends the junction is not consistent with the germline gene, which may arise from a read error.

The length of the CDR3 is 15 residues. CDR1 and CDR2 (germline): SEHNR, FQNEAQ (reference sequence). These records were also assigned to another study, of T cells expressing NK-cell markers. As that study records: Repertoire data for TCR beta were derived from sorted T cells (CD3+CD56+NKG2C+, CD3+CD56+NKG2C- and CD3+CD56-NKG2C+).

Sequencing was done on a sample of PBMCs. The receptor was isolated from a woman younger than 35 in good health. V is TRBV7-9 and J is TRBJ1-6; D is possibly TRBD1 (5 bases). CDR3 in amino acids: CASSLHGTDNSPLQF. The CDR3 DNA sequence: TGTGCCAGCAGCTTGCATGGGACGGACAATTCACCCCTCCAGTTT. The variable domain in full, with the rest retrieved from reference TRBV7-9 and TRBJ1-6, is DTGVSQNPRHKITKRGQNVTFRCDPISEHNRLYWYRQTLGQGPEFLTYFQNEAQLEKSRLLSDRFSAERPKGSFSTLEIQRTEQGDSAMYLCASSLHGTDNSPLQFGNGTRLTVT.